These 29 T cell receptor beta chains came from one sample sequenced in a study of CD8 T cells in ankylosing spondylitis. Study-level results: For ankylosing spondylitis blood, a TCR beta motif of seven to nine highly homologous variants appeared characteristic.

TCRdb recomputed calls from the 5' RACE reads with MiXCR, one row per CDR3 protein. The profile covers 200,000 to 250,000 distinct CDR3 sequences, with 7.3% appearing a single time and more than 13% taken by the ten largest. No antigen is known for these receptors. Specimen: blood, either unsorted or a sorted T cell fraction (not recorded which). These receptors were collected from a male donor with ankylosing spondylitis.

This clonotype was seen repeatedly, ten times or more. The chain uses TRBV11-2 and TRBJ1-1; weak D call: TRBD1 (6 bases). V was pared by 2 bases and J by 0 bases, with 22 bases between. Germline V gene sequence: CDR1 SGHAT, CDR2 FQNNGV. CDR3 length: 19 amino acids. The CDR3 region is CASSLLRRGALPLNTEAFF. The CDR3 region has the DNA TGTGCCAGCAGCTTACTACGGCGGGGGGCCCTACCTTTGAACACTGAAGCTTTCTTT.

This clonotype was seen ten or more times. The V and J genes are TRBV12-3 or TRBV12-4 and TRBJ1-5; tentatively, D is TRBD1 (6 bases). The V end lost 9 bases, the J end lost 7 bases, and 13 bases lay between the germline ends. The CDR3 has 12 residues. CDR3 loop: CASGGGVQPQHF. The DNA for the CDR3 is TGTGCCAGTGGAGGGGGGGTGCAGCCCCAGCATTTT.

This clonotype was detected many times. The chain is built from TRBV15 and TRBJ2-2; no clear D gene. This CDR3 has 20 residues. CDR1 is LNHNV and CDR2 is YYDKDF in the germline V gene (reference sequence). V was cut by 0 bases and J by 0 bases, with 20 bases left in between. This CDR3 reads CATSRDIRRMVRPNTGELFF. The CDR3 DNA reads as TGTGCCACCAGCAGAGATATCAGGAGAATGGTGAGACCGAACACCGGGGAGCTGTTTTTT.

This clonotype was counted many times. The chain recombines TRBV9 with TRBJ1-1; 7 bases line up with TRBD1. This CDR3 has 14 residues. Germline CDR1 reads SGDLS; CDR2 reads YYNGEE. The V gene end was trimmed by 4 bases and the J gene end by 11 bases; junction bases not matched to a gene: 14. The CDR3 DNA reads as TGTGCCAGCAGCAGAGAAGACAGGGTCCGCGGGGCTTTCTTT. Translated: CASSREDRVRGAFF.

V gene TRBV6-5 combines with J gene TRBJ2-4; 9 positions agree with TRBD2. The CDR3 is 14 residues long. In germline, CDR1 is MNHEY, CDR2 SVGAGI. V lost 6 bases and J lost 4; bases outside the gene matches: 4. The CDR3 protein is CASRKTSGKNIQYF. As DNA, the CDR3 is TGTGCCAGCAGGAAGACTAGCGGAAAAAACATTCAGTACTTC.

In its sample, this clonotype was seen many times. The rearrangement uses TRBV7-9 and TRBJ1-2; D call uncertain. CDR1 is SEHNR, CDR2 FQNEAQ, per germline (reference sequence). The CDR3 is made up of 13 amino acids. V lost 1 base and J lost 5, with 8 bases in between. CDR3 residues: CASSLGGTYGYTF. The CDR3 DNA reads TGTGCCAGCAGCTTAGGGGGAACATATGGCTACACCTTC.

The rearrangement joins TRBV12-3 or TRBV12-4 to TRBJ2-6, with 7 bases aligning to TRBD1. Trimming removed 5 bases from V and 2 bases from J; junction bases left unmatched: 3. This CDR3 spans 15 amino acids. The CDR3 DNA reads as TGTGCCAGCAGTCCCCAGGGGGCTGGGGCCAACGTCCTGACTTTC. Translation gives CASSPQGAGANVLTF.

This clonotype was detected ten times or more. The J gene is TRBJ2-1, the V gene TRBV15; possibly TRBD1 or TRBD2 for D (5 bases each). The V end was cut by 5 bases, the J end by 3 bases, with 14 bases between. There are 15 residues in the CDR3. The germline gives CDR1 LNHNV, CDR2 YYDKDF (reference sequence). In DNA, the CDR3 is TGTGCCACCAGCCCGGGGCTTCAATACTACAATGAGCAGTTCTTC. Protein sequence: CATSPGLQYYNEQFF. Using reference TRBV15 and TRBJ2-1 for the parts outside the CDR3, the full variable domain is DAMVIQNPRYQVTQFGKPVTLSCSQTLNHNVMYWYQQKSSQAPKLLFHYYDKDFNNEADTPDNFQSRRPNTSFCFLDIRSPGLGDTAMYLCATSPGLQYYNEQFFGPGTRLTVL.

This clonotype has only a few counts. This chain joins TRBV11-2 and TRBJ2-2; D is undetermined. Trimming pared 3 bases from V and 6 bases from J, leaving 8 bases between. CDR1 is SGHAT, CDR2 FQNNGV, per germline. There are 13 residues in the CDR3. The CDR3 loop reads CASSLGIAGELFF. The DNA of the CDR3 is TGTGCCAGCAGCTTGGGTATCGCCGGGGAGCTGTTTTTT.

This clonotype came up a few times. The chain is built from TRBV2 and TRBJ2-7; perhaps TRBD1 as D (6 bases). V was pared by 1 base and J by 3 bases, with 16 bases between. Germline lookup yields CDR1 SNHLY and CDR2 FYNNEI. The CDR3 runs to 16 residues. CDR3 DNA: TGTGCCAGCAGTGAAGGGACAGCACCGAAGGGCTACGAGCAGTACTTC. Amino acids: CASSEGTAPKGYEQYF. Looking up the rest from reference TRBV2 and TRBJ2-7 gives the full variable domain: EPEVTQTPSHQVTQMGQEVILRCVPISNHLYFYWYRQILGQKVEFLVSFYNNEISEKSEIFDDQFSVERPDGSNFTLKIRSTKLEDSAMYFCASSEGTAPKGYEQYFGPGTRLTVT.

This sequence joins TRBV4-3 and TRBJ2-3; TRBD1 matches at 11 bases. From germline, CDR1 is LGHNA and CDR2 YSLEER. With V trimmed by 4 bases and J by 3 bases, 3 bases remained unmatched. The CDR3 is 15 residues long. The CDR3 sequence: CASSRGTGGTDTQYF. In nucleotides, the CDR3 is TGCGCCAGCAGCCGAGGGACAGGGGGAACAGATACGCAGTATTTT.

The chain employs TRBV27 and TRBJ1-1; D call uncertain. The germline V and J ends were trimmed by 1 base and 2 bases, with 5 bases remaining between them. Germline V gene data show CDR1 as MNHEY and CDR2 as SMNVEV (reference sequence). This CDR3 region has 13 residues. CDR3 protein: CASSLYRNTEAFF. The CDR3 bases are TGTGCCAGCAGTTTATACCGCAACACTGAAGCTTTCTTT.

This clonotype was seen ten or more times. The chain couples TRBV7-9 to TRBJ1-2; 8 positions match TRBD1. Trimming removed 4 bases from V and 8 bases from J; junction bases left unmatched: 3. Germline V CDR1 and CDR2: SEHNR, FQNEAQ (reference sequence). This CDR3 comprises 12 residues. CDR3 amino acids: CASSSNRGGYTF. CDR3 nucleotides: TGTGCCAGCAGCTCGAACAGGGGGGGCTACACCTTC.

This clonotype was observed a handful of times. CDR3 sequence reads: CSVYVGSGELFF. The CDR3 bases are TGCAGCGTTTATGTGGGCTCCGGGGAGCTGTTTTTT. The genes are TRBV29-1 and TRBJ2-2; D remains unclear. Germline lookup yields CDR1 SQVTM and CDR2 ANQGSEA. V was clipped by 5 bases and J by 6 bases, with 10 bases between them. CDR3 size: 12 residues.

This clonotype turned up a few times. The chain employs TRBV3-1 and TRBJ2-5; D unclear. Germline CDR1 LGHDT, CDR2 YNNKEL (reference sequence). V was clipped by 0 bases and J by 6 bases, with 20 bases between them. This CDR3 contains 17 residues. CDR3 sequence: CASSQDSPDLEWKTQYF. In DNA, the CDR3 is TGTGCCAGCAGCCAAGATAGCCCCGACCTAGAGTGGAAGACCCAGTACTTC.

This clonotype has at least ten counts. The rearrangement uses TRBV28 and TRBJ2-5; possible D gene TRBD1, 6 bases. The germline V gene has CDR1 MDHEN and CDR2 SYDVKM. V was trimmed by 6 bases and J by 0 bases, leaving 11 bases between them. This CDR3 comprises 14 residues. The CDR3 coding sequence is TGTGCCAGCAGATCTGACAGGTACCAAGAGACCCAGTACTTC. It specifies CASRSDRYQETQYF.

This clonotype has ten or more counts. The gene calls are TRBV20-1 and TRBJ2-5; possibly TRBD1 for D (6 bases). The CDR3 contains 18 residues. V was clipped by 3 bases and J by 0 bases, with 23 bases between them. Germline V CDR1 and CDR2: DFQATT, SNEGSKA (reference sequence). The CDR3 DNA follows: TGCAGTGCTAGGGCAGGGGTCCTCACGCAGGGTTACCAAGAGACCCAGTACTTC. Encoded protein: CSARAGVLTQGYQETQYF.

The table lists this clonotype with many counts. The V gene is TRBV12-3 or TRBV12-4, the J gene TRBJ2-1; D not certain. There are 12 residues in the CDR3. Trimming pared 4 bases from V and 6 bases from J, leaving 7 bases between. The CDR3 reads CASSSPINEQFF. DNA of the CDR3: TGTGCCAGCAGTTCCCCTATCAATGAGCAGTTCTTC.

To note about this clonotype: A much larger clone differs from this one at a single base, so this may be a read error. The gene calls are TRBV25-1 and TRBJ1-2, with D unclear. CDR3 length: 14 residues. From germline, CDR1 is MGHDK and CDR2 SYGVNS. The V end lost 3 bases, the J end lost 2 bases, and 10 bases lay between the germline ends. The CDR3 sequence is CASSDLVYNYGYTF. CDR3 nucleotide sequence: TGTGCCAGCAGTGATTTAGTGTACAACTATGGCTACACCTTC.

The rearrangement uses TRBV12-3 or TRBV12-4 and TRBJ2-7, with 12 bases aligning to TRBD2. V was pared by 4 bases and J by 4 bases, with 17 bases of the junction left unmatched. This CDR3 comprises 19 residues. The chain's CDR3 is CASSSSGGLAGKLRYEQYF. The CDR3 region has the DNA TGTGCCAGCAGTTCGTCGGGAGGACTAGCGGGAAAACTTAGGTACGAGCAGTACTTC.

This clonotype was counted at least ten times. The gene calls are TRBV12-3 or TRBV12-4 and TRBJ2-1; a possible D gene is TRBD2 (6 bases). The CDR3 is 16 residues long. V lost 6 bases and J lost 0, with 15 bases in between. For the CDR3, the DNA is TGTGCCAGCAGCACCTCCGCGGGGAGCTCCTACAATGAGCAGTTCTTC. Translating it yields CASSTSAGSSYNEQFF.

Only a few counts were recorded for this clonotype. V is TRBV2 and J is TRBJ2-3; D remains unclear. The length of the CDR3 is 14 residues. V was trimmed by 5 bases and J by 2 bases, leaving 11 bases between them. CDR1 is SNHLY, CDR2 FYNNEI, per germline. The CDR3: CASSYESHTDTQYF. Written as DNA, the CDR3 is TGTGCCAGCAGTTATGAAAGTCACACAGATACGCAGTATTTT.

The J gene is TRBJ2-7, the V gene TRBV27; 8 bases are a match to TRBD2. The V and J ends lost 5 bases and 1 base, in that order; junction bases with no gene match: 4. Germline V CDR1 and CDR2: MNHEY, SMNVEV (reference sequence). CDR3 length: 14 residues. The CDR3 DNA sequence: TGTGCCAGCAGTCACGGGAGGGAGTCCTACGAGCAGTACTTC. Translation: CASSHGRESYEQYF.

The sample holds many counts of this clonotype. The rearrangement links TRBV6-1 to TRBJ1-2; D is uncertain. Germline assignment: CDR1 MNHNS and CDR2 SASEGT. V was trimmed by 9 bases and J by 0 bases, leaving 17 bases between them. CDR3 length: 15 residues. CDR3 DNA sequence: TGTGCCAGTCAAGTCTGGCTAACGGCTAACTATGGCTACACCTTC. Its protein is CASQVWLTANYGYTF.

At least ten counts were recorded for this clonotype. V and J are TRBV9 and TRBJ2-1; tentatively, D is TRBD1 (6 bases). The CDR3 has 15 residues. Trimming shortened V by 5 bases and J by 7 bases, and 19 bases separated the two germline ends. CDR1 SGDLS and CDR2 YYNGEE come from the germline V gene. The CDR3 coding sequence is TGTGCCAGCAGGGCCCTGGGCAAGGGGGAGAATGAGCAGTTCTTC. Translating it yields CASRALGKGENEQFF.

This clonotype came up many times. The chain joins TRBV25-1 to TRBJ1-1; tentatively, D is TRBD1 (6 bases). Trimming took 6 bases from V and 2 from J, leaving 10 bases between them. The CDR3 is 13 amino acids. Per germline, CDR1 MGHDK and CDR2 SYGVNS. The CDR3 nucleotides are TGTGCCAGCAGCGTGGGACATAACACTGAAGCTTTCTTT. Its translation: CASSVGHNTEAFF.

This clonotype occurred many times. The V and J genes are TRBV11-2 and TRBJ2-1; TRBD1 matches at 8 bases. Per the germline V gene, CDR1 is SGHAT and CDR2 is FQNNGV. The CDR3 contains 18 residues. V gave up 5 bases and J gave up 2 bases; unmatched junction bases: 14. CDR3 loop: CASSPHQLGQEAYNEQFF. CDR3 nucleotides: TGTGCCAGCAGCCCGCATCAACTGGGACAGGAAGCCTACAATGAGCAGTTCTTC.

The table lists this clonotype with many counts. The J gene is TRBJ2-5, the V gene TRBV2; tentatively, D is TRBD1 (6 bases). CDR3 size: 13 residues. The V end was cut by 6 bases, the J end by 2 bases, with 10 bases between. Looked up from germline, CDR1 is SNHLY and CDR2 is FYNNEI. The chain's CDR3 is CASRDSGQETQYF. The CDR3 nucleotides are TGTGCCAGCAGGGACAGCGGACAAGAGACCCAGTACTTC.

The chain recombines TRBV27 with TRBJ1-2; D not resolved. The CDR3 contains 9 residues. CDR1 is MNHEY and CDR2 is SMNVEV in the germline V gene (reference sequence). V was pared by 6 bases and J by 6 bases, with 2 bases between. DNA of the CDR3: TGTGCCAGCAGGGATGGCTACACCTTC. Protein product: CASRDGYTF.